Listed below are T cell receptor beta chains from one sample, sequenced in a study of blood T cell repertoires in COVID-19. Method: immunoSEQ multiplex PCR; TCRdb's copy keeps in-frame clones and lacks some. Among approximately 150,000 clones listed, more than 85% were seen once. The sample consisted of peripheral blood. These receptors were taken from a woman older than 75 with COVID-19, enrolled during active disease. Both conserved end residues are trimmed from each CDR3. Each record gives: CDR3 length, V gene, CDR3 protein.

CDR3 length: 13
V gene: TRBV19
CDR3 protein: ASKMTRPNTGELF

CDR3 length: 11
V gene: TRBV18
CDR3 protein: ASSDRGSYGYT

CDR3 length: 11
V gene: TRBV19
CDR3 protein: ASRLPPSGEQY

CDR3 length: 12
V gene: TRBV6-6
CDR3 protein: ASSYTTGGTEAF

CDR3 length: 12
V gene: TRBV5-1
CDR3 protein: ASSLGTGDYGYT

CDR3 length: 11
V gene: TRBV15
CDR3 protein: ATSRDGAQPQH

CDR3 length: 17
V gene: TRBV27
CDR3 protein: ASSLRLAGGLGSTGELF

CDR3 length: 13
V gene: TRBV5-1
CDR3 protein: ASSVRQDRSGEQY

CDR3 length: 13
V gene: TRBV5-8
CDR3 protein: ASSLGVRRNEKLF

CDR3 length: 15
V gene: TRBV19
CDR3 protein: ASSNRDRRKSTDTQY

CDR3 length: 13
V gene: TRBV28
CDR3 protein: ASSLALRNAYEQY

CDR3 length: 12
V gene: TRBV14
CDR3 protein: ASSFSRQGTEAF

CDR3 length: 13
V gene: TRBV11-3
CDR3 protein: ASSLGLAGGHTQY

CDR3 length: 11
V gene: TRBV3-1/TRBV3-2
CDR3 protein: ASSQDWEAEQY